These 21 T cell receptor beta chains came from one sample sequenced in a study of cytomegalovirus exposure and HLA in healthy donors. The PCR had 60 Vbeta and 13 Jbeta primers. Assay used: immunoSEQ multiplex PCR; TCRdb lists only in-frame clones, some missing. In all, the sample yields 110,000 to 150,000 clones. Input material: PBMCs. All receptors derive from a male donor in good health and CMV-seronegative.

CDR3 DNA sequence: TGTGCCAGTAGTATTCGGGGGGAAGCTAGCACAGATACGCAGTATTTT. The encoded protein is CASSIRGEASTDTQYF. V is TRBV19 and J is TRBJ2-3, with 7 bases matching TRBD2. The V gene end was trimmed by 3 bases and the J gene end by 0 bases; junction bases not matched to a gene: 6. CDR3 length: 16 residues. Germline V lookup: CDR1 LNHDA, CDR2 SQIVND (reference sequence).

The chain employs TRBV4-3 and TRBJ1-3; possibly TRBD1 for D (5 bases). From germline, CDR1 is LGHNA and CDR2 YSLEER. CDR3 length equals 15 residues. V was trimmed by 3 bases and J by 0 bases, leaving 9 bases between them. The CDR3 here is CASSQGGSSGNTIYF. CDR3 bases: TGCGCCAGCAGCCAGGGGGGGAGCTCTGGAAACACCATATATTTT.

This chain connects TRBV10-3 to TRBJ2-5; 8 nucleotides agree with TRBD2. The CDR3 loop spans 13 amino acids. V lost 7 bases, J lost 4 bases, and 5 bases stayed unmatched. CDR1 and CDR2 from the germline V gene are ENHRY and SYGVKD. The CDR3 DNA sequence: TGTGCCATCAAGGAAGCGGGAGCAGAGACCCAGTACTTC. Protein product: CAIKEAGAETQYF.

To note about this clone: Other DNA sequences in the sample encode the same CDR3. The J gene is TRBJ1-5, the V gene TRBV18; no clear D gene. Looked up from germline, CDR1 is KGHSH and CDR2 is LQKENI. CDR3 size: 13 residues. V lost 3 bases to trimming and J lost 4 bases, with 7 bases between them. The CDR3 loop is CASSPTGNQPQHF. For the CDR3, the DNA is TGTGCCAGCTCACCTACGGGGAATCAGCCCCAGCATTTT.

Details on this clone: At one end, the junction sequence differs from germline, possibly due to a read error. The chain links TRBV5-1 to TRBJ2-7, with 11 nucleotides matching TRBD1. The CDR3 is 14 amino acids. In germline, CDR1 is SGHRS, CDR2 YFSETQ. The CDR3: CASSLGQGGHEQYF. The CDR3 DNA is TGCGCCAGCAGTTTGGGACAGGGGGGCCACGAGCAGTACTTC.

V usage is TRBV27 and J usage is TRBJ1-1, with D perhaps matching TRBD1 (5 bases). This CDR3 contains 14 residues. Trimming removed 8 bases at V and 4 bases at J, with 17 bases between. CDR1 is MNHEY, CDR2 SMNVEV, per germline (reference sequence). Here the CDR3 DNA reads TGTGCCAGCGCCCGGCGGCAGGGCTCCACTGAAGCTTTCTTT. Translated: CASARRQGSTEAFF.

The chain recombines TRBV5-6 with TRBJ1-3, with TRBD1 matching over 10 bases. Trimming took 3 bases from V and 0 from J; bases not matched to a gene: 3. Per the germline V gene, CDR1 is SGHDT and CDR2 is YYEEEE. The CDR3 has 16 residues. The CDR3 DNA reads TGTGCCAGCAGCTGGGGACAGGGGAGCTCTGGAAACACCATATATTTT. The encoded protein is CASSWGQGSSGNTIYF. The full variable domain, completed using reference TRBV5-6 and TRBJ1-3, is DAGVTQSPTHLIKTRGQQVTLRCSPKSGHDTVSWYQQALGQGPQFIFQYYEEEERQRGNFPDRFSGHQFPNYSSELNVNALLLGDSALYLCASSWGQGSSGNTIYFGEGSWLTVV.

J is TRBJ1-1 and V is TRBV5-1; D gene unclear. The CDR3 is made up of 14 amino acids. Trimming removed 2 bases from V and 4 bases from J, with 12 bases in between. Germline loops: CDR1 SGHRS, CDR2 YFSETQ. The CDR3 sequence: CASSFGGEVTEAFF. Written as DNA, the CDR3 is TGCGCCAGCAGCTTCGGCGGGGAGGTCACTGAAGCTTTCTTT.

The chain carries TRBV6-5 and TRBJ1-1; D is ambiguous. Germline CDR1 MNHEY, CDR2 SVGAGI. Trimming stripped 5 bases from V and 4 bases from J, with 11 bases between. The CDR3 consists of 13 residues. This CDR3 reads CASSPNFGTEAFF. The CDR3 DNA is TGTGCCAGCAGTCCTAATTTCGGCACTGAAGCTTTCTTT.

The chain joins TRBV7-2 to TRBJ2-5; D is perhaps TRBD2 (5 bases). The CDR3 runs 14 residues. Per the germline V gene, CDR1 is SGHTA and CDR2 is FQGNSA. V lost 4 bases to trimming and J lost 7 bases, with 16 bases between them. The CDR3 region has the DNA TGTGCCAGCAGCTCGGGATCTCGTGATGGGACCCAGTACTTC. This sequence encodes CASSSGSRDGTQYF.

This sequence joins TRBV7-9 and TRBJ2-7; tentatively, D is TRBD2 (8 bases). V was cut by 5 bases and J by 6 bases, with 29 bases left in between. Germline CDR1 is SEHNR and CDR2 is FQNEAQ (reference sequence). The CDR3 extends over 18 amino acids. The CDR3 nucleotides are TGTGCCAGCAGCGCGGGGGGAGGGCTACTGGCAGGGGGGCGCGAGCAGTACTTC. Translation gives CASSAGGGLLAGGREQYF.

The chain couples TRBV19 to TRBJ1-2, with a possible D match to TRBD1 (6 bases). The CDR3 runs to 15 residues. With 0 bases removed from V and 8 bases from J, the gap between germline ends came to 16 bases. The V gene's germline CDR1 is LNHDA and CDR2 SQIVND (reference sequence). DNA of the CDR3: TGTGCCAGTAGTATAGATCTACGGCAGGGGCAAGGCTACACCTTC. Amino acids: CASSIDLRQGQGYTF.

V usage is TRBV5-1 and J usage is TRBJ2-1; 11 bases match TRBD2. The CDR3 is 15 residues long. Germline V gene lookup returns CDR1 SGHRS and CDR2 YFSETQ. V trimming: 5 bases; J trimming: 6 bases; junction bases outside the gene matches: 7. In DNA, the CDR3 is TGCGCCAGCAGTTTACTAGCGGGGGCCCCCAATGAGCAGTTCTTC. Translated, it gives CASSLLAGAPNEQFF.

The CDR3 reads CASRKQGNTGELFF. As DNA, the CDR3 is TGTGCCAGCAGAAAACAGGGGAACACCGGGGAGCTGTTTTTT. The chain combines TRBV25-1 with TRBJ2-2; a weak D match, TRBD1 (6 bases). Germline V lookup: CDR1 MGHDK, CDR2 SYGVNS. The CDR3 length is 14 residues. V was clipped by 6 bases and J by 1 base, with 9 bases between them.

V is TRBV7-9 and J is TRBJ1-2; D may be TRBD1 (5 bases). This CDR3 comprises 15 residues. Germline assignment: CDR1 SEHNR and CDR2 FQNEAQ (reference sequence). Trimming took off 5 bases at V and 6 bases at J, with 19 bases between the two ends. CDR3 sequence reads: CASSPWLGASDGYTF. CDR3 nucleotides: TGTGCCAGCAGCCCCTGGCTAGGGGCTTCGGATGGCTACACCTTC.

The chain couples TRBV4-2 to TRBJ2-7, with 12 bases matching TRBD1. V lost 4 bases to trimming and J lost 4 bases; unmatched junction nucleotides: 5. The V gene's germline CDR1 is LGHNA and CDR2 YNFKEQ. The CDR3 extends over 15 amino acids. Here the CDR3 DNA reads TGTGCCAGCAGCCTCCGGGACAGGGGGCCATACGAGCAGTACTTC. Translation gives CASSLRDRGPYEQYF.

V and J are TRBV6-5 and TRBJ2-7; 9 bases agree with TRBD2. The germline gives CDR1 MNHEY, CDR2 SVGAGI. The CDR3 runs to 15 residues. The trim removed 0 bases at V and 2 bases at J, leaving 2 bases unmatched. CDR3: CASSYSAGGPYEQYF. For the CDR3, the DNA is TGTGCCAGCAGTTACTCAGCGGGAGGCCCCTACGAGCAGTACTTC.

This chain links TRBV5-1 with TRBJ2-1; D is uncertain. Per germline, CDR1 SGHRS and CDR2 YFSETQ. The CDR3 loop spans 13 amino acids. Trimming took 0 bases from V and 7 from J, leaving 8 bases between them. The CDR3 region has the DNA TGCGCCAGCAGCTTGGTATCGTTGAATGAGCAGTTCTTC. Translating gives CASSLVSLNEQFF.

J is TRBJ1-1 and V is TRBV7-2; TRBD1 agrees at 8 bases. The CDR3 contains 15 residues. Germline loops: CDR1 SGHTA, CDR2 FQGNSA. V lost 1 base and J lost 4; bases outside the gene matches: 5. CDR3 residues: CASSLVPGGSTEAFF. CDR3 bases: TGTGCCAGCAGCTTAGTCCCAGGGGGCAGCACTGAAGCTTTCTTT.

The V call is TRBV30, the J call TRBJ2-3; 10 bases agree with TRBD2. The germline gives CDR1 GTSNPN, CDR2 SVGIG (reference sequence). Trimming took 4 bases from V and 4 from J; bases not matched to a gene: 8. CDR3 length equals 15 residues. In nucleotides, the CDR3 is TGTGCCTGGAAGATGGTTAGCGGGAGGTCAGATACGCAGTATTTT. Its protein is CAWKMVSGRSDTQYF.

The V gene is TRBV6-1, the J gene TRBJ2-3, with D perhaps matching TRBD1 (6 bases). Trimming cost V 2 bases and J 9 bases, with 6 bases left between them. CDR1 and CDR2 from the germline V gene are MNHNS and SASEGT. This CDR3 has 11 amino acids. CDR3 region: CASSERGTQYF. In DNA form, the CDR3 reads TGTGCCAGCAGTGAAAGGGGGACGCAGTATTTT.